These T cell receptor beta chains were read from a single sample in a study of blood T cell repertoires in COVID-19. Profiling relied on immunoSEQ multiplex PCR, and the TCRdb table lists in-frame clones only, not all of them. The sample contains 200,000 to 250,000 clones, approximately 87% of which appear only once. The source material was PBMCs or T cells enriched from blood (not recorded which). Source of these receptors: a woman between 45 and 65 years old in a cohort exposed to, infected with or recovered from COVID-19 (not recorded which). Each CDR3 is given with its conserved first and last residue. A D gene is named only where the DNA matches it firmly. Size is omitted from some rows. Given values are once, few, many or a class for expanded clones.

clone_size: NA; d_call: NA; v_call: TRBV7-9; j_call: TRBJ1-1; cdr3_nt: TGTGCCAGCACCAATATTGGGGGGATCACTTTCTTT; cdr3_aa: CASTNIGGITFF
clone_size: once; d_call: TRBD2; v_call: TRBV2; j_call: TRBJ2-4; cdr3_nt: TGTGCCAGCAGTCGATCCCAGGGACTAGCGGGGTGGTTCGGCAAAAACATTCAGTACTTC; cdr3_aa: CASSRSQGLAGWFGKNIQYF
clone_size: NA; d_call: NA; v_call: TRBV6-4; j_call: TRBJ1-6; cdr3_nt: TGTGCCAGCAGTGACCATTCCTGGCAGGCAATCGCTCATAATTCACCCCTCCACTTT; cdr3_aa: CASSDHSWQAIAHNSPLHF
clone_size: NA; d_call: TRBD2; v_call: TRBV6-2/TRBV6-3; j_call: TRBJ2-5; cdr3_nt: TGTGCCAGCAGTTTTGAGCGGGGGGAACGGGGGACCCAGTACTTC; cdr3_aa: CASSFERGERGTQYF
clone_size: once; d_call: NA; v_call: TRBV7-9; j_call: TRBJ1-3; cdr3_nt: TGTGCCAGCAGCTTAGACTTAGGGGCTGGAAACACCATATATTTT; cdr3_aa: CASSLDLGAGNTIYF
clone_size: NA; d_call: NA; v_call: TRBV2; j_call: TRBJ1-2; cdr3_nt: TGTGCCAGCACCTACTGGAGGGGATATGGCTACACCTTC; cdr3_aa: CASTYWRGYGYTF
clone_size: NA; d_call: NA; v_call: TRBV18; j_call: TRBJ2-7; cdr3_nt: TGTGCCAGCTCACCACTATCCGGGGACGAGCAGTACTTC; cdr3_aa: CASSPLSGDEQYF
clone_size: NA; d_call: TRBD2; v_call: TRBV28; j_call: TRBJ2-5; cdr3_nt: TGTGCCAGCAGTATCGGACTAGGGGAGACCCAGTACTTC; cdr3_aa: CASSIGLGETQYF
clone_size: NA; d_call: TRBD2; v_call: TRBV7-9; j_call: TRBJ2-1; cdr3_nt: TGTGCCAGCAGCTTTAGCGGGGGCCAGCTCAATGAGCAGTTCTTC; cdr3_aa: CASSFSGGQLNEQFF
clone_size: NA; d_call: NA; v_call: TRBV6-5; j_call: TRBJ2-4; cdr3_nt: TGTGCCGCTCGACTCTCGGGGAACATTCAGTACTTC; cdr3_aa: CAARLSGNIQYF
clone_size: NA; d_call: NA; v_call: TRBV7-9; j_call: TRBJ2-5; cdr3_nt: TGTGCCAGCAGCTTACCCAGCGCGGAGACCCAGTACTTC; cdr3_aa: CASSLPSAETQYF
clone_size: many; d_call: NA; v_call: TRBV2; j_call: TRBJ1-4; cdr3_nt: TGTGCCAGCAGTTTGGGACAACCTGCAACTAATGAAAAACTGTTTTTT; cdr3_aa: CASSLGQPATNEKLFF
clone_size: NA; d_call: NA; v_call: TRBV24-1; j_call: TRBJ2-7; cdr3_nt: TGTGCCACCAGTGACCCTGGGACTCTCCTCTACGAGCAGTACTTC; cdr3_aa: CATSDPGTLLYEQYF
clone_size: NA; d_call: NA; v_call: TRBV11-2; j_call: TRBJ1-2; cdr3_nt: TGTGCCAGCACCGCTAACCCAACAGGGATTGTTAATGGCTACACCTTC; cdr3_aa: CASTANPTGIVNGYTF
clone_size: NA; d_call: NA; v_call: TRBV19; j_call: TRBJ1-4; cdr3_nt: TGTGCCAGTAAACAGGGAACAACTAATGAAAAACTGTTTTTT; cdr3_aa: CASKQGTTNEKLFF
clone_size: NA; d_call: TRBD1; v_call: TRBV2; j_call: TRBJ2-2; cdr3_nt: TGTGCCAGCAGTGAGTACAGGGGGCGAGTCACCGGGGAGCTGTTTTTT; cdr3_aa: CASSEYRGRVTGELFF
clone_size: NA; d_call: TRBD1; v_call: TRBV2; j_call: TRBJ2-7; cdr3_nt: TGTGCCAGCAGCTTGACAGGGTACGAGCAGTACTTC; cdr3_aa: CASSLTGYEQYF
clone_size: NA; d_call: TRBD1; v_call: TRBV5-1; j_call: TRBJ2-2; cdr3_nt: TGCGCCAGCAGTTTACCGGGACAGGCTAACACCGGGGAGCTGTTTTTT; cdr3_aa: CASSLPGQANTGELFF
clone_size: NA; d_call: TRBD1; v_call: TRBV6-2/TRBV6-3; j_call: TRBJ2-1; cdr3_nt: TGTGCCAGCAGTTACCGGGACAGGGAGCAGTTCTTC; cdr3_aa: CASSYRDREQFF
clone_size: NA; d_call: TRBD2; v_call: TRBV7-2; j_call: TRBJ2-3; cdr3_nt: TGTGCCAGCAGCTTCTCGCCCGGGACTAGCGGGGGGGCCGTGTATTTT; cdr3_aa: CASSFSPGTSGGAVYF
clone_size: NA; d_call: NA; v_call: TRBV11-3; j_call: TRBJ2-3; cdr3_nt: TGTGCCAGCAGCCGTAGCGGCCAAGCGGGCGCAGATACGCAGTATTTT; cdr3_aa: CASSRSGQAGADTQYF
clone_size: NA; d_call: TRBD1; v_call: TRBV24-1; j_call: TRBJ1-5; cdr3_nt: TGTGCCACCAGTGCCTCGACAGGGGATCAGCCCCAGCATTTT; cdr3_aa: CATSASTGDQPQHF
clone_size: NA; d_call: NA; v_call: TRBV2; j_call: TRBJ1-5; cdr3_nt: TGTGCCAGCGAGGCAGGGTGGAATCAGCCCCAGCATTTT; cdr3_aa: CASEAGWNQPQHF
clone_size: NA; d_call: NA; v_call: TRBV6-5; j_call: TRBJ1-1; cdr3_nt: TGTGCCAGCCTTGCCCCTTTACCGGGCACTGAAGCTTTCTTT; cdr3_aa: CASLAPLPGTEAFF
clone_size: NA; d_call: TRBD1; v_call: TRBV4-1; j_call: TRBJ2-1; cdr3_nt: TGCGCCAGCAGCCAAGATTCAAGGACAGGGAGACCCTACAATGAGCAGTTCTTC; cdr3_aa: CASSQDSRTGRPYNEQFF
clone_size: NA; d_call: NA; v_call: TRBV9; j_call: TRBJ2-2; cdr3_nt: TGTGCCAGCAGCGTAGGGGGCAGGGGTTGGACCGGGGAGCTGTTTTTT; cdr3_aa: CASSVGGRGWTGELFF
clone_size: NA; d_call: NA; v_call: TRBV5-4; j_call: TRBJ2-1; cdr3_nt: TGTGCCAGCAGCTCCCGGACAAGGTTGGGTGAGCAGTTCTTC; cdr3_aa: CASSSRTRLGEQFF
clone_size: NA; d_call: NA; v_call: TRBV11-3; j_call: TRBJ2-3; cdr3_nt: TGTGCCAGCAGCCGGGACACGGATACGCAGTATTTT; cdr3_aa: CASSRDTDTQYF
clone_size: NA; d_call: TRBD1; v_call: TRBV7-9; j_call: TRBJ1-3; cdr3_nt: TGTGCCAGCAGCTTCGACAGGGACTCTGGAAACACCATATATTTT; cdr3_aa: CASSFDRDSGNTIYF
clone_size: NA; d_call: TRBD1; v_call: TRBV9; j_call: TRBJ1-2; cdr3_nt: TGTGCCAGCAGCGTTCAACCGGGACAGGGACATGGCTACACCTTC; cdr3_aa: CASSVQPGQGHGYTF
clone_size: NA; d_call: TRBD1; v_call: TRBV6-4; j_call: TRBJ1-3; cdr3_nt: TGTGCCAGCAGTGTGGACAGGAGCCCTGGAAACACCATATATTTT; cdr3_aa: CASSVDRSPGNTIYF
clone_size: NA; d_call: TRBD1; v_call: TRBV19; j_call: TRBJ1-2; cdr3_nt: TGTGCCACCCTGGACAGGGGGGGCAACTATGGCTACACCTTC; cdr3_aa: CATLDRGGNYGYTF
clone_size: NA; d_call: TRBD1; v_call: TRBV27; j_call: TRBJ1-1; cdr3_nt: TGTGCCAGCAGGAGGACAGGACGGGACACTGAAGCTTTCTTT; cdr3_aa: CASRRTGRDTEAFF
clone_size: NA; d_call: NA; v_call: TRBV5-1; j_call: TRBJ1-2; cdr3_nt: TGCGCCAGCAGCTCTCCCCCAGGGCATGGCTACACCTTC; cdr3_aa: CASSSPPGHGYTF
clone_size: NA; d_call: NA; v_call: TRBV27; j_call: TRBJ2-7; cdr3_nt: TGTGCCAGCAGCAAAAGGGGCTACGAGCAGTACTTC; cdr3_aa: CASSKRGYEQYF
clone_size: NA; d_call: NA; v_call: TRBV24-1; j_call: TRBJ1-6; cdr3_nt: TGTGCCACCCGGAGGCCTTGGGATTCACCCCTCCACTTT; cdr3_aa: CATRRPWDSPLHF
clone_size: once; d_call: NA; v_call: TRBV25-1; j_call: TRBJ2-3; cdr3_nt: TGTGCCAGCAGAGGATCGGGGAGCACAGATACGCAGTATTTT; cdr3_aa: CASRGSGSTDTQYF
clone_size: NA; d_call: NA; v_call: TRBV30; j_call: TRBJ2-7; cdr3_nt: TGTGCCTGGAGTGTAGGAGGGTCTTTATACGAGCAGTACTTC; cdr3_aa: CAWSVGGSLYEQYF
clone_size: NA; d_call: NA; v_call: TRBV13; j_call: TRBJ2-7; cdr3_nt: TGTGCCAGCAGCCCCCGGGACAAGTACTACGAGCAGTACTTC; cdr3_aa: CASSPRDKYYEQYF
clone_size: NA; d_call: NA; v_call: TRBV5-1; j_call: TRBJ1-3; cdr3_nt: TGCGCCAGCAGCCCTCAGACAGTTTTTACTGGAAACACCATATATTTT; cdr3_aa: CASSPQTVFTGNTIYF
clone_size: NA; d_call: TRBD1; v_call: TRBV4-1; j_call: TRBJ1-4; cdr3_nt: TGCGCCAGCAGCCAAGAAGGGACAGGTACCGAAAAACTGTTTTTT; cdr3_aa: CASSQEGTGTEKLFF
clone_size: NA; d_call: TRBD2; v_call: TRBV4-1; j_call: TRBJ2-6; cdr3_nt: TGCGCCAGCAGCCGGGCGGGCGGGGGTTTGGGCTCTGGGGCCAACGTCCTGACTTTC; cdr3_aa: CASSRAGGGLGSGANVLTF
clone_size: once; d_call: TRBD2; v_call: TRBV7-6; j_call: TRBJ2-5; cdr3_nt: TGTGCCAGCAGCCATACAGGACTAGGGCTCGCGGCCCAGTACTTC; cdr3_aa: CASSHTGLGLAAQYF
clone_size: NA; d_call: TRBD1; v_call: TRBV5-1; j_call: TRBJ1-4; cdr3_nt: TGCGCCAGCAGCAACGAACAGGGGGCGGAAAACGAAAAACTGTTTTTT; cdr3_aa: CASSNEQGAENEKLFF
clone_size: once; d_call: NA; v_call: TRBV6-1; j_call: TRBJ2-5; cdr3_nt: TGTGCCAGCAGGGAAGTGCACTCTTTACAAGAGACCCAGTACTTC; cdr3_aa: CASREVHSLQETQYF
clone_size: NA; d_call: NA; v_call: TRBV5-1; j_call: TRBJ1-3; cdr3_nt: TGCGCCAGCGGAAAAGGAGGGGGAAACACCATATATTTT; cdr3_aa: CASGKGGGNTIYF
clone_size: NA; d_call: NA; v_call: TRBV5-1; j_call: TRBJ2-3; cdr3_nt: TGCGCCAGCAGCTCCAGGGGGGCCGCTACGCAGTATTTT; cdr3_aa: CASSSRGAATQYF
clone_size: NA; d_call: NA; v_call: TRBV6-6; j_call: TRBJ2-5; cdr3_nt: TGTGCCAGCGTCGGACAGCCCCAAGAGACCCAGTACTTC; cdr3_aa: CASVGQPQETQYF
clone_size: once; d_call: NA; v_call: TRBV7-2; j_call: TRBJ2-3; cdr3_nt: TGTGCCAGCAGCTTAGATCCTTCGTCAGATACGCAGTATTTT; cdr3_aa: CASSLDPSSDTQYF
clone_size: NA; d_call: NA; v_call: TRBV9; j_call: TRBJ1-1; cdr3_nt: TGTGCCAGCACCTCTGGACACCGGAACACTGAAGCTTTCTTT; cdr3_aa: CASTSGHRNTEAFF
clone_size: NA; d_call: NA; v_call: TRBV4-1; j_call: TRBJ2-6; cdr3_nt: TGCGCCAGCAGCCAGTCTATCGGCTCTGGGGCCAACGTCCTGACTTTC; cdr3_aa: CASSQSIGSGANVLTF
clone_size: NA; d_call: NA; v_call: TRBV2; j_call: TRBJ1-5; cdr3_nt: TGTGCCAGCAGTGAAGCGCTTCCGGATCAGCCCCAGCATTTT; cdr3_aa: CASSEALPDQPQHF
clone_size: NA; d_call: TRBD1; v_call: TRBV7-2; j_call: TRBJ1-3; cdr3_nt: TGTGCCAGCAGCTTCCAGGGGGGCGGAAACACCATATATTTT; cdr3_aa: CASSFQGGGNTIYF